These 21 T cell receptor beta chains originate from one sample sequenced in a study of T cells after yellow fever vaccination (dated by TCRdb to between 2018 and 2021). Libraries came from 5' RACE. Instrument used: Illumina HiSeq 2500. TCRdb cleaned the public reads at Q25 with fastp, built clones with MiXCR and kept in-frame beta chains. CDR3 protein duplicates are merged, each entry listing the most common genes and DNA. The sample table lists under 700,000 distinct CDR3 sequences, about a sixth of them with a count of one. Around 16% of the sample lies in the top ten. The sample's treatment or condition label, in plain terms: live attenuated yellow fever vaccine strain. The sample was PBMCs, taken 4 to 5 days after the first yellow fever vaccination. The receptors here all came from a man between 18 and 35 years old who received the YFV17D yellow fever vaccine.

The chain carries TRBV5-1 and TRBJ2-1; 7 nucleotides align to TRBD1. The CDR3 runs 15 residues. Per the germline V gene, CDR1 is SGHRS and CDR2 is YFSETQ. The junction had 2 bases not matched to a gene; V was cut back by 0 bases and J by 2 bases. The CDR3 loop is CASSLEQGPYNEQFF. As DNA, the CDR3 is TGCGCCAGCAGCTTGGAACAGGGGCCCTACAATGAGCAGTTCTTC. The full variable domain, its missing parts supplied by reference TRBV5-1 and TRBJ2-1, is KAGVTQTPRYLIKTRGQQVTLSCSPISGHRSVSWYQQTPGQGLQFLFEYFSETQRNKGNFPGRFSGRQFSNSRSEMNVSTLELGDSALYLCASSLEQGPYNEQFFGPGTRLTVL.

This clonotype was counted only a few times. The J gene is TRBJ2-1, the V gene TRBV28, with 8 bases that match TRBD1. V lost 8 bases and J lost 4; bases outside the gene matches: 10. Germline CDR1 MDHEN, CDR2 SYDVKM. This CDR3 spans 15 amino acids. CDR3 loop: CASETGGRGYNEQFF. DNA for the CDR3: TGTGCCAGCGAAACAGGGGGACGGGGATACAATGAGCAGTTCTTC. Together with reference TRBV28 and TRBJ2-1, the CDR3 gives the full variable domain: DVKVTQSSRYLVKRTGEKVFLECVQDMDHENMFWYRQDPGLGLRLIYFSYDVKMKEKGDIPEGYSVSREKKERFSLILESASTNQTSMYLCASETGGRGYNEQFFGPGTRLTVL.

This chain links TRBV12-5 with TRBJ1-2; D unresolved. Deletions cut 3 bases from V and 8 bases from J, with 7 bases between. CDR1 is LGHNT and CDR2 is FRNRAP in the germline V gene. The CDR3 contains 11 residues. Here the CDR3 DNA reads TGTGCTAGTGGTTTTGCGGGGGGCTACACCTTC. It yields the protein CASGFAGGYTF.

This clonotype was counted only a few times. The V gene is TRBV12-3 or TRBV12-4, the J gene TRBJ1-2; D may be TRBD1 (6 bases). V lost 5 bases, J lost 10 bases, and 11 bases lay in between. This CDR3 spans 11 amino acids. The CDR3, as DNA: TGTGCCAGCAGTCCGGGACAAGACTACACCTTC. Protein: CASSPGQDYTF.

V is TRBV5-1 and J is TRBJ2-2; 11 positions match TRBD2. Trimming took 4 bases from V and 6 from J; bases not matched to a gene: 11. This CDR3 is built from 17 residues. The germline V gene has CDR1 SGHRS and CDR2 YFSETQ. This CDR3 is CASSAGTSGLEAGELFF. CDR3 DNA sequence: TGCGCCAGCAGCGCCGGGACTAGCGGCCTCGAGGCCGGGGAGCTGTTTTTT.

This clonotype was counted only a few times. The chain's CDR3 is CASSFSGASSYEQYV. CDR3 nucleotides: TGTGCCAGCAGCTTTAGCGGCGCTAGCTCCTACGAGCAGTACGTC. The chain carries TRBV7-9 and TRBJ2-7, with a tentative D call TRBD2 (6 bases). This CDR3 is built from 15 residues. V was clipped by 3 bases and J by 0 bases, with 12 bases between them. Germline CDR1 SEHNR, CDR2 FQNEAQ (reference sequence).

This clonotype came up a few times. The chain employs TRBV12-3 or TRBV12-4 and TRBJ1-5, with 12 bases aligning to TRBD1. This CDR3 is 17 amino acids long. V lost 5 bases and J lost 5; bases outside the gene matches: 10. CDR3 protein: CASSLGTGGMGYQPQHF. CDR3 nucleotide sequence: TGTGCCAGCAGTCTAGGGACAGGGGGCATGGGGTATCAGCCCCAGCATTTT.

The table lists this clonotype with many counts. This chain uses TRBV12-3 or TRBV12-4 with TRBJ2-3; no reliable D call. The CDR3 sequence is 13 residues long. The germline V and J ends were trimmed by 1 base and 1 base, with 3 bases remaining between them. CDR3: CASSLGRTDTQYF. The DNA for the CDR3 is TGTGCCAGCAGTTTAGGTCGCACAGATACGCAGTATTTT.

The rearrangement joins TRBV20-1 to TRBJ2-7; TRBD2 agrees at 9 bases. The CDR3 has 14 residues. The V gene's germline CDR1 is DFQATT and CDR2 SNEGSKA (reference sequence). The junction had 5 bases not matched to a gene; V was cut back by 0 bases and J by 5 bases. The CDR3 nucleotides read TGCAGTGCTAGAGATCTGGCGGGGGGGGACGAGCAGTACGTC. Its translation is CSARDLAGGDEQYV.

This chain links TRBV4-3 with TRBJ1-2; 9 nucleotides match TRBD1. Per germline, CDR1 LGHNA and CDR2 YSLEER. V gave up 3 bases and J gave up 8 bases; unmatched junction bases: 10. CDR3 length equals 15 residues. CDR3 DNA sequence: TGCGCCAGCAGCCAGCAAACCGGGACAGGGTACGGCTACACCTTC. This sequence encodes CASSQQTGTGYGYTF.

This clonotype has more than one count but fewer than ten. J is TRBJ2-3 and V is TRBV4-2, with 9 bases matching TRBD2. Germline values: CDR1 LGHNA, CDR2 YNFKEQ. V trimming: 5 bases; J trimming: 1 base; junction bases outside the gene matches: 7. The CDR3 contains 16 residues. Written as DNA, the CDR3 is TGTGCCAGCAGCGCACAGCGGGGGGTAGGCACAGATACGCAGTATTTT. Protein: CASSAQRGVGTDTQYF.

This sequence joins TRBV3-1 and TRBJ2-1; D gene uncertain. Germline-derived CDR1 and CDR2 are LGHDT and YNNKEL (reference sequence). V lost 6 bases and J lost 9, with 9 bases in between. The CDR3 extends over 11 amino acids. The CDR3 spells CASSFISEQFF. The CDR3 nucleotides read TGTGCCAGCAGTTTTATCTCTGAGCAGTTCTTC.

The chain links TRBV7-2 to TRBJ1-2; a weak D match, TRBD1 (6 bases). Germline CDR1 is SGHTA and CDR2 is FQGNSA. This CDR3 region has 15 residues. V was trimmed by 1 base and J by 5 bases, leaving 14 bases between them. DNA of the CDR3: TGTGCCAGCAGCTTAGGGGAGGGGGGAAGGTATGGCTACACCTTC. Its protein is CASSLGEGGRYGYTF.

The CDR3 DNA is TGCAGTGCTAGAAAGGGCTGGGAGCAGTTCTTC. The encoded protein is CSARKGWEQFF. The chain couples TRBV20-1 to TRBJ2-1; D remains ambiguous. The CDR3 totals 11 residues. The germline V and J ends were trimmed by 2 bases and 10 bases, with 9 bases remaining between them. CDR1 is DFQATT, CDR2 SNEGSKA, per germline (reference sequence).

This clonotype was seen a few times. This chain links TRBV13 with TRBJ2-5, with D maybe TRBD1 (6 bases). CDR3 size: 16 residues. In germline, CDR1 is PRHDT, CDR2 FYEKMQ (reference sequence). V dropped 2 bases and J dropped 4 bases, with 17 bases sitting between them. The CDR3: CASSLHWGRGPETQYF. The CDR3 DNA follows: TGTGCCAGCAGCTTACATTGGGGCAGGGGCCCAGAGACCCAGTACTTC.

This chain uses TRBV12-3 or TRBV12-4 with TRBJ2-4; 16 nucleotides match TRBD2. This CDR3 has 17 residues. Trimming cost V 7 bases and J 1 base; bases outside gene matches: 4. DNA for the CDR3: TGTGCCAGCACCCCGGGACTAGCGGGGGGGGCCAAAAACATTCAGTACTTC. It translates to CASTPGLAGGAKNIQYF.

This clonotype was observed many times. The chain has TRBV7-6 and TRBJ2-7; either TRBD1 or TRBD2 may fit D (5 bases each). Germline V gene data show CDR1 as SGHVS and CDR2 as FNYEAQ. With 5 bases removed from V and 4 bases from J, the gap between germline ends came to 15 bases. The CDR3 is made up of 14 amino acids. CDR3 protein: CASSPGTISYEQYF. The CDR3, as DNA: TGTGCCAGCAGCCCCGGGACCATTTCTTACGAGCAGTACTTC. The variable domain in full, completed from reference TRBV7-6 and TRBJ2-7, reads GAGVSQSPRYKVTKRGQDVALRCDPISGHVSLYWYRQALGQGPEFLTYFNYEAQQDKSGLPNDRFSAERPEGSISTLTIQRTEQRDSAMYRCASSPGTISYEQYFGPGTRLTVT.

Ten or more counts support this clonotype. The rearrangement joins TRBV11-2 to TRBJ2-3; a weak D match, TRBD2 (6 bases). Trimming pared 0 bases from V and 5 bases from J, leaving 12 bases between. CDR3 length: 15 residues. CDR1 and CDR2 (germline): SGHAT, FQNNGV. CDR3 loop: CASSLDGGTGDTQYF. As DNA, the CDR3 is TGTGCCAGCAGCTTAGATGGGGGGACGGGAGATACGCAGTATTTT.

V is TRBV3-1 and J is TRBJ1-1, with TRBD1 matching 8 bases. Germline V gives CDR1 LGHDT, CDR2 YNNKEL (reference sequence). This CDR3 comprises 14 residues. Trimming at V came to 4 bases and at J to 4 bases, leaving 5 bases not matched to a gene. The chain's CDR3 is CASSRGQVGTEAFF. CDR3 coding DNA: TGTGCCAGCAGCCGGGGACAGGTCGGCACTGAAGCTTTCTTT.

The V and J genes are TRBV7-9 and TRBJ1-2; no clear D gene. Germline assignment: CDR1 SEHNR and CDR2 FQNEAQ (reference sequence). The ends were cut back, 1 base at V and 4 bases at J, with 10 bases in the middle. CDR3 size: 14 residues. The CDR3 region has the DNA TGTGCCAGCAGCTTAGAGTTACCTCTCTATGGCTACACCTTC. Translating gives CASSLELPLYGYTF.

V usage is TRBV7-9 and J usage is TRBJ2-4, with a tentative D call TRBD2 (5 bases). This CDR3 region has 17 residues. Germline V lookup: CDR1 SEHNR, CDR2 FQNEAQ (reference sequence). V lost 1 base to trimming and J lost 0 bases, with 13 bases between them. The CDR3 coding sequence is TGTGCCAGCAGCTTAGGGGTCGGAGGCCTAGCCAAAAACATTCAGTACTTC. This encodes CASSLGVGGLAKNIQYF. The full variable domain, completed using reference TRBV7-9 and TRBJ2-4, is DTGVSQNPRHKITKRGQNVTFRCDPISEHNRLYWYRQTLGQGPEFLTYFQNEAQLEKSRLLSDRFSAERPKGSFSTLEIQRTEQGDSAMYLCASSLGVGGLAKNIQYFGAGTRLSVL.